These 26 T cell receptor beta chains originate from one sample sequenced in a study of control samples from healthy donors and cancer patients (TCRdb year 2020). The library was produced with the immunoSEQ multiplex PCR assay. TCRdb obtained this table from immuneACCESS and retained in-frame rearrangements with V and J assigned. These tables miss some clones; where compared with another copy, unresolved V genes account for less than half of the shortfall, and the remainder is unexplained. The sample records under 30,000 clones, around 85% of which are singletons. The top ten hold approximately 6.3% of the sample. Source material: PBMCs. These receptors were collected from a woman in her sixties with head and neck cancer.

The CDR3 loop is CASSRQGFTGELFF. For the CDR3, the DNA is TGTGCCAGCAGTCGACAGGGGTTCACCGGGGAGCTGTTTTTT. The chain has TRBV6-5 and TRBJ2-2, with 8 positions matching TRBD1. The CDR3 is 14 amino acids. Losses at the gene ends were 5 bases for V and 4 bases for J; bases not matched to a gene: 3. Per germline, CDR1 MNHEY and CDR2 SVGAGI.

V and J are TRBV5-8 and TRBJ2-7, with a weak D call TRBD2 (5 bases). The germline V gene encodes CDR1 SGHTS and CDR2 YDEGEE. V dropped 2 bases and J dropped 5 bases, with 14 bases sitting between them. The CDR3 is 14 residues long. The CDR3 DNA follows: TGTGCCAGCAGCTTTAAATTTGGGAGCCACGAGCAGTACTTC. This translates into CASSFKFGSHEQYF.

This chain links TRBV6-5 with TRBJ2-3; TRBD1 might be the D (5 bases). The CDR3 totals 15 residues. Between the trimmed V and J ends, which lost 5 bases and 2 bases, there was a span of 14 bases. Germline CDR1 is MNHEY and CDR2 is SVGAGI. The CDR3 DNA is TGTGCCAGCAGTCCCCAACCAGGGAACACAGATACGCAGTATTTT. The encoded protein is CASSPQPGNTDTQYF.

The genes are TRBV7-9 and TRBJ2-3, with 9 bases fitting TRBD1. The CDR3 extends over 15 amino acids. Germline loops: CDR1 SEHNR, CDR2 FQNEAQ (reference sequence). V was pared by 5 bases and J by 7 bases, with 10 bases of the junction left unmatched. CDR3 in amino acids: CASSTGTGSSNTQYF. CDR3 nucleotides: TGTGCCAGCAGCACCGGGACAGGGAGTAGCAATACGCAGTATTTT.

The rearrangement links TRBV5-1 to TRBJ1-2; 10 nucleotides match TRBD1. After removal of 4 bases from V and 8 bases from J, the junction contained 8 bases not matched to a gene. The germline V gene encodes CDR1 SGHRS and CDR2 YFSETQ. This CDR3 spans 14 amino acids. In DNA, the CDR3 is TGCGCCAGCAGCGCTGAGGGACAGGGGAACGGCTACACCTTC. It yields the protein CASSAEGQGNGYTF.

The V gene is TRBV12-3 or TRBV12-4, the J gene TRBJ1-2; D is possibly TRBD1 (6 bases). Trimming pared 6 bases from V and 7 bases from J, leaving 15 bases between. CDR3 size: 13 residues. This CDR3 reads CASRTGGAAGYTF. The CDR3 nucleotides read TGTGCCAGCAGGACGGGGGGGGCGGCTGGCTACACCTTC.

The gene calls are TRBV7-8 and TRBJ1-3, with D unclear. The CDR3 has 16 residues. The V gene lost 5 bases and the J gene lost 0 bases, with 14 bases spanning the gap. In germline, CDR1 is SGHVS, CDR2 FQNEAQ. The CDR3 loop is CASSHRTVSSGNTIYF. The DNA for the CDR3 is TGTGCCAGCAGCCATCGAACAGTGAGCTCTGGAAACACCATATATTTT.

The genes are TRBV5-1 and TRBJ2-7; the D gene is possibly TRBD2 (5 bases). The germline gives CDR1 SGHRS, CDR2 YFSETQ. The CDR3 spans 13 residues. V was shortened by 4 bases and J by 7 bases, with 15 bases between the two germline ends. DNA for the CDR3: TGCGCCAGCAGCCCCGGGGAGCCTGAAGAGCAGTACTTC. It encodes CASSPGEPEEQYF. The full variable domain, rest sourced from reference TRBV5-1 and TRBJ2-7, is KAGVTQTPRYLIKTRGQQVTLSCSPISGHRSVSWYQQTPGQGLQFLFEYFSETQRNKGNFPGRFSGRQFSNSRSEMNVSTLELGDSALYLCASSPGEPEEQYFGPGTRLTVT.

This rearrangement joins TRBV7-2 to TRBJ1-1; the D is unclear. Trimming cost V 5 bases and J 1 base, with 8 bases left between them. This CDR3 comprises 13 residues. The V gene's germline CDR1 is SGHTA and CDR2 FQGNSA. The DNA of the CDR3 is TGTGCCAGCAGCCCAAACGGGAACACTGAAGCTTTCTTT. Its translation: CASSPNGNTEAFF.

This chain joins TRBV19 and TRBJ2-1; perhaps D is TRBD1 or TRBD2 (5 bases each). CDR3 length equals 13 residues. V gave up 5 bases and J gave up 6 bases, with 11 bases separating them. CDR1 is LNHDA and CDR2 is SQIVND in the germline V gene (reference sequence). In nucleotides, the CDR3 is TGTGCCAGTAGTGCTCGGGACGCCAATGAGCAGTTCTTC. It encodes CASSARDANEQFF.

J is TRBJ2-7 and V is TRBV11-2; D may be TRBD1 (5 bases). This CDR3 region has 15 residues. Germline V lookup: CDR1 SGHAT, CDR2 FQNNGV. V lost 1 base, J lost 3 bases, and 13 bases lay in between. The CDR3 coding sequence is TGTGCCAGCAGCTTAGGAATGGGGCAAGGCTACGAGCAGTACTTC. Translation gives CASSLGMGQGYEQYF.

The V call is TRBV4-1, the J call TRBJ1-1; D uncertain. The germline V gene has CDR1 MGHRA and CDR2 YSYEKL. This CDR3 region has 13 residues. Trimming took off 0 bases at V and 7 bases at J, with 9 bases between the two ends. The CDR3 loop reads CASSQEVRSEAFF. The CDR3 nucleotides are TGCGCCAGCAGCCAAGAAGTAAGGAGTGAAGCTTTCTTT.

The rearrangement joins TRBV4-2 to TRBJ1-1, with 9 positions matching TRBD1. The V and J ends lost 5 bases and 3 bases, in that order; junction bases with no gene match: 7. The CDR3 loop spans 15 amino acids. Looked up from germline, CDR1 is LGHNA and CDR2 is YNFKEQ. Here the CDR3 reads CASSSTGGRDTEAFF. The CDR3 coding sequence is TGTGCCAGCAGCTCGACAGGGGGGAGGGACACTGAAGCTTTCTTT.

CDR3 loop: CASSLGGRGSPLHF. The CDR3, as DNA: TGTGCCAGCAGCTTAGGGGGCAGGGGATCACCCCTCCACTTT. The chain combines TRBV7-2 with TRBJ1-6, with D possibly being TRBD1 (6 bases). The V end was cut by 1 base, the J end by 10 bases, with 11 bases between. Germline values: CDR1 SGHTA, CDR2 FQGNSA. This CDR3 is 14 amino acids long. Complete variable domain (other parts from reference TRBV7-2 and TRBJ1-6): GAGVSQSPSNKVTEKGKDVELRCDPISGHTALYWYRQSLGQGLEFLIYFQGNSAPDKSGLPSDRFSAERTGGSVSTLTIQRTQQEDSAVYLCASSLGGRGSPLHFGNGTRLTVT.

The gene calls are TRBV10-3 and TRBJ1-2; tentative D call: TRBD1 (5 bases). Looked up from germline, CDR1 is ENHRY and CDR2 is SYGVKD. Deletions cut 5 bases from V and 5 bases from J, with 15 bases between. CDR3 length: 14 residues. CDR3 bases: TGTGCCATCAGTCGATCGTCAGGGAGTTATGGCTACACCTTC. Protein: CAISRSSGSYGYTF.

The rearrangement uses TRBV7-3 and TRBJ2-1; the match to TRBD1 covers 10 bases. The germline V gene has CDR1 SGHTA and CDR2 FQGTGA. Trimming cost V 3 bases and J 6 bases; bases outside gene matches: 8. The CDR3 is 16 residues long. The CDR3 region is CASSLRGGQGPNEQFF. For the CDR3, the DNA is TGTGCCAGCAGCTTGAGGGGGGGACAGGGGCCCAATGAGCAGTTCTTC.

The V call is TRBV19, the J call TRBJ1-1; no reliable D call. Trimming left V 6 bases short and J 4 bases short, with 15 bases between. The CDR3 runs 14 residues. Per germline, CDR1 LNHDA and CDR2 SQIVND (reference sequence). CDR3 nucleotides: TGTGCCAGTAGATCCACCACGGCGGCCACTGAAGCTTTCTTT. Protein: CASRSTTAATEAFF.

J is TRBJ1-1 and V is TRBV20-1; D might be TRBD1 (6 bases). CDR1 is DFQATT and CDR2 is SNEGSKA in the germline V gene (reference sequence). The CDR3 runs to 13 residues. V was shortened by 3 bases and J by 4 bases, with 12 bases between the two germline ends. CDR3 sequence reads: CSASLGASTEAFF. The CDR3 DNA reads as TGCAGTGCTAGTCTGGGGGCCAGCACTGAAGCTTTCTTT.

The genes are TRBV7-2 and TRBJ2-1; TRBD1 or TRBD2 may be the D gene (5 bases each). Germline V CDR1 and CDR2: SGHTA, FQGNSA. This CDR3 has 15 amino acids. Trimming removed 5 bases at V and 6 bases at J, with 17 bases between. The CDR3 sequence is CASSPGTITLNEQFF. CDR3 coding DNA: TGTGCCAGCAGCCCAGGGACGATAACCCTCAATGAGCAGTTCTTC.

The chain is built from TRBV27 and TRBJ1-2; 11 bases line up with TRBD1. Germline CDR1 reads MNHEY; CDR2 reads SMNVEV (reference sequence). V lost 0 bases to trimming and J lost 4 bases; unmatched junction nucleotides: 10. The CDR3 has 18 amino acids. DNA of the CDR3: TGTGCCAGCAGTTTATCGTACGGGACAGGGGGGGGCCTCTATGGCTACACCTTC. It is translated as CASSLSYGTGGGLYGYTF.

The chain has TRBV6-6 and TRBJ2-3; 7 bases map to TRBD2. The V segment lost 1 base and the J segment 3 bases; nucleotides outside the gene matches: 1. CDR1 and CDR2 (germline): MNHNY, SVGAGI (reference sequence). This CDR3 is 14 amino acids long. CDR3 sequence: CASSYLGGTDTQYF. The CDR3 nucleotides read TGTGCCAGCAGTTACTTGGGGGGGACAGATACGCAGTATTTT.

The chain recombines TRBV9 with TRBJ2-1; D is ambiguous. The CDR3 length is 14 residues. V was shortened by 3 bases and J by 6 bases, with 13 bases between the two germline ends. Germline V gene sequence: CDR1 SGDLS, CDR2 YYNGEE. The CDR3 region has the DNA TGTGCCAGCAGCGGCCTCCTGGGTGGCAATGAGCAGTTCTTC. The encoded protein is CASSGLLGGNEQFF.

Concerning this clone itself: Other DNA sequences in the same sample also yield this CDR3. This rearrangement joins TRBV5-1 to TRBJ2-1, with 8 nucleotides matching TRBD2. The V gene's germline CDR1 is SGHRS and CDR2 YFSETQ. This CDR3 is 15 amino acids long. The trim removed 0 bases at V and 1 base at J, leaving 0 bases unmatched. The CDR3 region has the DNA TGCGCCAGCAGCTTGGGCGGGGGGTCCTACAATGAGCAGTTCTTC. This encodes CASSLGGGSYNEQFF.

The chain joins TRBV9 to TRBJ2-1, with 8 positions matching TRBD2. The CDR3 loop spans 15 amino acids. V lost 0 bases to trimming and J lost 7 bases; unmatched junction nucleotides: 6. The germline CDR1 and CDR2 sequences are SGDLS and YYNGEE. This chain's CDR3 is CASSVGSGGANEQFF. As DNA, the CDR3 is TGTGCCAGCAGCGTAGGGAGCGGGGGAGCGAATGAGCAGTTCTTC.

The chain joins TRBV5-1 to TRBJ2-7; D perhaps matches TRBD2 (6 bases). Germline CDR1 and CDR2: SGHRS and YFSETQ. The CDR3 runs to 14 residues. With 1 base removed from V and 5 bases from J, the gap between germline ends came to 13 bases. CDR3 residues: CASSLWDGEDEQYF. CDR3 coding DNA: TGCGCCAGCAGCTTGTGGGACGGGGAGGACGAGCAGTACTTC.

V usage is TRBV7-2 and J usage is TRBJ2-7; the D gene could be TRBD1 or TRBD2 (7 bases each). The length of the CDR3 is 13 residues. CDR1 is SGHTA, CDR2 FQGNSA, per germline. The V gene lost 8 bases and the J gene lost 12 bases, with 23 bases spanning the gap. CDR3 nucleotides: TGTGCCAGCCAAAAGGGGGCGGGAGAAGGGCGGTACTTC. Protein sequence: CASQKGAGEGRYF.